The rows below give T cell receptor beta chains drawn from one sample of a study of human T cells and chemical hapten exposure. One entry per CDR3 protein results from TCRdb running MiXCR on the RACE reads. The sample includes about 80,000 distinct CDR3 sequences, 6% to 9% seen only once; the top ten take 1.5% to 1.8%. This material consisted of whole blood, taken in connection with sensitization to the hapten diphenylcyclopropenone (DPC). The receptors come from a woman aged 25 to 39 with alopecia areata. Some clones in this sample may be carry-over from other donors' samples. Both conserved end residues are part of each CDR3. The order of the fields is CDR3 length, J gene, D gene, clone size, V gene, CDR3 DNA, CDR3 protein. A D gene is named only where the DNA matches it firmly. A row's size may be missing; if present it is once, few, many or a size class.

15 | TRBJ1-6 | . | many | TRBV6-1 | TGTGCCAGCAGTGAGAGGTGGGGTACTGGTTCACCCCTCCACTTT | CASSERWGTGSPLHF
14 | TRBJ1-1 | TRBD1 | many | TRBV2 | TGTGCCAGCAGCCACGGACAGGGGGCCACTGAAGCTTTCTTT | CASSHGQGATEAFF
14 | TRBJ2-2 | . | few | TRBV3-1 | TGTGCCAGCAGCCAAGGAAGCGAACCCGGGGAGCTGTTTTTT | CASSQGSEPGELFF
14 | TRBJ1-3 | . | few | TRBV30 | TGTGCCTGGACCCCGGGGACATCTGGAAACACCATATATTTT | CAWTPGTSGNTIYF
16 | TRBJ1-1 | . | few | TRBV20-1 | TGCAGTGCTAGAGTTCAGAGGGGCAGAGGAGATGCTGAAGCTTTCTTT | CSARVQRGRGDAEAFF
15 | TRBJ1-5 | . | many | TRBV5-6 | TGTGCCAGCAGCCGGAGGGGAGAGATCAATCAGCCCCAGCATTTT | CASSRRGEINQPQHF
15 | TRBJ2-3 | . | few | TRBV5-5 | TGTGCCAGCAGTTATCACGCTCCGCCCGCAGATACGCAGTATTTT | CASSYHAPPADTQYF
13 | TRBJ2-7 | . | few | TRBV28 | TGTGCCAGCAGTTTATTGGGGGTACACGAGCAGTACTTC | CASSLLGVHEQYF
14 | TRBJ1-4 | . | . | TRBV29-1 | TGCAGCGTTGAAGACACCGGGACTGCTGAAAAACTGTTTTTT | CSVEDTGTAEKLFF
14 | TRBJ1-1 | TRBD1 | few | TRBV10-3 | TGTGCCATCAGTGGCAGGGGGGCGAACACTGAAGCTTTCTTT | CAISGRGANTEAFF
13 | TRBJ1-1 | . | many | TRBV29-1 | TGCAGCGTTGAATCCGGGGGGTGGACTGAAGCTTTCTTT | CSVESGGWTEAFF
12 | TRBJ1-2 | . | . | TRBV6-6 | TGTGCCAGCAGTTTCACAGGGTCTGGCTACACCTTC | CASSFTGSGYTF
16 | TRBJ2-2 | . | many | TRBV6-5 | TGTGCCAGCAGTTACTCTATACAGGGCCTGGACGGGGAGCTGTTTTTT | CASSYSIQGLDGELFF
14 | TRBJ1-1 | . | few | TRBV6-6 | TGTGCCAGCAGCGGAACAGGGATGAACACTGAAGCTTTCTTT | CASSGTGMNTEAFF
14 | TRBJ2-3 | . | many | TRBV3-1 | TGTGCCAGCAGCCAAGAGCGACGCCGGGGAACGCAGTATTTT | CASSQERRRGTQYF
17 | TRBJ1-5 | . | . | TRBV12-3/TRBV12-4 | TGTGCCAGCAGTTTAGGACGGGACGATAATTCGGATCAGCCCCAGCATTTT | CASSLGRDDNSDQPQHF
17 | TRBJ1-3 | . | many | TRBV3-1 | TGTGCCAGCAGCCGCCCTCGGTGGAGGGGCTCTGGAAACACCATATATTTT | CASSRPRWRGSGNTIYF
14 | TRBJ1-4 | . | few | TRBV11-1 | TGTGCCAGCAGCACACCGGACGGTAATGAAAAACTGTTTTTT | CASSTPDGNEKLFF
15 | TRBJ1-5 | TRBD1 | many | TRBV6-6 | TGTGCCAGCAGTTCCCCAACAGGGGGCCGCCAGCCCCAGCATTTT | CASSSPTGGRQPQHF
14 | TRBJ1-1 | TRBD1 | few | TRBV7-2 | TGTGCCAGCAGCTTAGACAGGGGAAGCACTGAAGCTTTCTTT | CASSLDRGSTEAFF
13 | TRBJ1-4 | . | many | TRBV5-1 | TGCGCCAGCAGCTTGCGGGGCAATGAAAAACTGTTTTTT | CASSLRGNEKLFF
17 | TRBJ1-4 | . | many | TRBV5-5 | TGTGCCAGCAGCCCATCCCGGCAAGCTACAACTAATGAAAAACTGTTTTTT | CASSPSRQATTNEKLFF
13 | TRBJ1-2 | . | many | TRBV6-1 | TGTGCCAGCAGCCTGGACCTACTCTATGGCTACACCTTC | CASSLDLLYGYTF
15 | TRBJ2-7 | . | few | TRBV20-1 | TGCAGTGCTAGAAATTCCAGGGGAAGCTCCTACGAGCAGTACTTC | CSARNSRGSSYEQYF
13 | TRBJ1-1 | . | many | TRBV12-3/TRBV12-4 | TGTGCCAGCAGTAATACAGGGTGGACTGAAGCTTTCTTT | CASSNTGWTEAFF
14 | TRBJ1-1 | . | . | TRBV7-9 | TGTGCCAGCAGCTGGTTACCGGGGGACACTGAAGCTTTCTTT | CASSWLPGDTEAFF
12 | TRBJ1-1 | . | many | TRBV20-1 | TGCAGTGCCTCGACACCATTCACTGAAGCTTTCTTT | CSASTPFTEAFF
13 | TRBJ1-2 | . | many | TRBV25-1 | TGTGCCAGCAGTGCAGGGCCCGGCTATGGCTACACCTTC | CASSAGPGYGYTF
13 | TRBJ1-1 | TRBD1 | many | TRBV30 | TGTGCCTGGCGACAGGGGGCAAGCGCTGAAGCTTTCTTT | CAWRQGASAEAFF